Detailed here is one T cell receptor beta chain. The data were taken from a study of blood T cell repertoires in COVID-19. CDR1 is SGHTA and CDR2 is FQGTGA in the germline V gene. Deletions cut 5 bases from V and 6 bases from J, with 8 bases between. The length of the CDR3 is 13 residues. The assay was immunoSEQ multiplex PCR, and TCRdb's table has in-frame clones only and misses some. The sample lists 300,000 to 400,000 clones, 87% seen once, with around 9.9% in the top ten. The sequencing sample was made of peripheral blood. This TCR was recovered from a man aged 25-45 years with COVID-19, enrolled during active disease. The chain carries TRBV7-3 and TRBJ1-6, with a tentative D call TRBD1 (5 bases). The DNA for the CDR3 is TGTGCCAGCAGCCGACAGCCTAATTCACCCCTCCACTTT. Protein sequence: CASSRQPNSPLHF.